This T cell receptor (beta chain) was recorded in a study of identifying expanded T cells in peripheral blood. Study-level findings and limits: Over approximately two and four weeks, about 17 and 20 clones changed, versus roughly 1.1 between replicates.

Notes on this clone: Its antigen remains unknown.

CDR3 length: 14 amino acids. V lost 4 bases to trimming and J lost 2 bases; unmatched junction nucleotides: 5. Germline V CDR1 and CDR2: MNHNY, SVGAGI (reference sequence). Produced via immunoSEQ multiplex PCR; TCRdb's table is partial and in-frame only. Among approximately 57,000 clones, approximately 89% were seen once, and the ten largest hold 3% to 4.5%. The chain recombines TRBV6-6 with TRBJ2-7, with TRBD2 matching 7 bases. What was sequenced was blood. This clonotype was sampled from a person between 18 and 75 years old in good health. CDR3 protein: CASSSLAEPYEQYF. The CDR3 bases are TGTGCCAGCAGTTCTCTAGCGGAGCCCTACGAGCAGTACTTC.